The next 11 T cell receptor beta chains were all read from a single sample in a study of cytomegalovirus exposure and HLA in healthy donors (dated by TCRdb to about 2017). Libraries were built with the immunoSEQ multiplex PCR assay. For the multiplex PCR, a mixture combining 60 forward primers for TCR Vbeta segments and 13 reverse primers for TCR Jbeta segments was used. The clones in this table, taken by TCRdb from immuneACCESS, are in-frame only. Not every clone is retained; where verified, under half of the shortfall comes from an unresolved V gene, and the cause of the rest is unknown. In this sample the table shows 100,000 to 150,000 clones, roughly four fifths of which occur a single time. The top ten hold 1.9% of the sample. Sequenced sample: PBMCs. The receptors shown here come from a man aged 45-65 years in good health and CMV-seronegative.

With respect to this clone: At one end the junction does not follow the germline gene, possibly because of a read error. The gene calls are TRBV28 and TRBJ2-3; 8 positions agree with TRBD2. Per germline, CDR1 MDHEN and CDR2 SYDVKM. This CDR3 is built from 15 residues. Written as DNA, the CDR3 is TGTGCCAGCAGTTTATACACTCGCAGCGGGGGCCCCTTCCTTTTT. Translation gives CASSLYTRSGGPFLF.

The J gene is TRBJ1-1, the V gene TRBV19; TRBD1 is a possible D gene (6 bases). V dropped 3 bases and J dropped 11 bases, with 19 bases sitting between them. Germline V CDR1 and CDR2: LNHDA, SQIVND (reference sequence). The CDR3 is 14 residues long. CDR3 nucleotide sequence: TGTGCCAGTAGTATGGGCAGGGGAATTTTAGGCGCTTTCTTT. This translates into CASSMGRGILGAFF.

DNA for the CDR3: TGCAGCGTGAAGATTCAGGGGTCAACTAATGAAAAACTGTTTTTT. Encoded protein: CSVKIQGSTNEKLFF. The chain carries TRBV29-1 and TRBJ1-4, with a possible D match to TRBD1 (6 bases). V was shortened by 6 bases and J by 0 bases, with 14 bases between the two germline ends. CDR1 is SQVTM and CDR2 is ANQGSEA in the germline V gene. The CDR3 has 15 residues.

The genes are TRBV18 and TRBJ2-5; possibly TRBD1 for D (5 bases). V was trimmed by 4 bases and J by 4 bases, leaving 22 bases between them. This CDR3 region has 17 residues. Germline CDR1 KGHSH, CDR2 LQKENI. The CDR3 spells CASSRGTLGLGVETQYF. The CDR3 DNA follows: TGTGCCAGCTCACGCGGCACGCTTGGTTTAGGGGTAGAGACCCAGTACTTC.

The count of this clone is one. The chain has TRBV2 and TRBJ2-4, with D perhaps matching TRBD1 (6 bases). The CDR3 is made up of 13 amino acids. From germline, CDR1 is SNHLY and CDR2 FYNNEI. Trimming removed 7 bases at V and 6 bases at J, with 13 bases between. The CDR3 sequence is CASKRTEGNIQYF. CDR3 nucleotides: TGTGCCAGCAAGAGGACAGAGGGAAACATTCAGTACTTC.

This rearrangement joins TRBV18 to TRBJ2-7, with D tentatively TRBD2 (6 bases). Germline-derived CDR1 and CDR2 are KGHSH and LQKENI. The length of the CDR3 is 12 residues. The ends were cut back, 3 bases at V and 4 bases at J, with 7 bases in the middle. Here the CDR3 reads CASSPGRYEQYV. CDR3 in DNA: TGTGCCAGCTCACCTGGGAGGTACGAGCAGTACGTC.

The V call is TRBV5-4, the J call TRBJ2-1, with 7 bases that match TRBD1. CDR1 is SGHNT and CDR2 is YYREEE in the germline V gene (reference sequence). V was pared by 4 bases and J by 6 bases, with 4 bases of the junction left unmatched. There are 13 residues in the CDR3. The CDR3 here is CASSVGQLNEQFF. In DNA form, the CDR3 reads TGTGCCAGCAGCGTGGGACAGCTCAATGAGCAGTTCTTC. The variable domain in full, completed from reference TRBV5-4 and TRBJ2-1, reads ETGVTQSPTHLIKTRGQQVTLRCSSQSGHNTVSWYQQALGQGPQFIFQYYREEENGRGNFPPRFSGLQFPNYSSELNVNALELDDSALYLCASSVGQLNEQFFGPGTRLTVL.

This clone was counted a few times. V is TRBV19 and J is TRBJ2-7; TRBD1 might be the D (6 bases). V was trimmed by 3 bases and J by 7 bases, leaving 16 bases between them. Looked up from germline, CDR1 is LNHDA and CDR2 is SQIVND (reference sequence). The CDR3 length is 14 residues. As DNA, the CDR3 is TGTGCCAGTAGTATTGGGGGCGAAGTAGATGAGCAGTACTTC. It specifies CASSIGGEVDEQYF.

The chain is built from TRBV15 and TRBJ1-2; a possible D gene is TRBD1 (6 bases). CDR3 length equals 16 residues. Germline lookup yields CDR1 LNHNV and CDR2 YYDKDF (reference sequence). V shed 0 bases and J shed 6 bases, with 17 bases lying between them. The CDR3 DNA follows: TGTGCCACCAGCAGAGATTCCCTAGGCAGGGGCGATGGCTACACCTTC. Translating gives CATSRDSLGRGDGYTF.

Only one count was recorded for this clone. CDR3 in amino acids: CASSFAGFEANVLTF. CDR3 nucleotides: TGTGCCAGCAGCTTCGCAGGGTTTGAGGCCAACGTCCTGACTTTC. The rearrangement uses TRBV2 and TRBJ2-6; D is possibly TRBD1 (5 bases). The CDR3 extends over 15 amino acids. The V and J ends lost 6 bases and 6 bases respectively, with 15 bases between them. From germline, CDR1 is SNHLY and CDR2 FYNNEI.

The chain combines TRBV10-3 with TRBJ1-6; 8 positions agree with TRBD1. The CDR3 length is 15 residues. CDR1 and CDR2 from the germline V gene are ENHRY and SYGVKD. Trimming at V came to 3 bases and at J to 15 bases, leaving 13 bases not matched to a gene. CDR3 in DNA: TGTGCCATCAGTGAAGGGACAGGATTCCTAAGTGTCCTCCACTTT. Its translation is CAISEGTGFLSVLHF.